The 16 T cell receptor beta chains reported below all come from one sample, sequenced in a study of T cells in Graves' hyperthyroidism and ophthalmopathy. It was RNA transcripts that yielded the amplified TCR beta CDR3 regions. The HTBI primer set served for first-round RT-PCR of the TCR CDR3. TCRdb recomputed calls from the multiplex PCR reads with MiXCR, one row per CDR3 protein. The sample has 300,000 to 450,000 distinct CDR3 sequences; about 25% are singletons. Sequencing used blood. Receptor source: a man aged 45-65 years with Graves' hyperthyroidism.

The chain has TRBV12-5 and TRBJ1-2, with TRBD1 matching over 8 bases. The CDR3 extends over 13 amino acids. Unmatched junction bases numbered 8, after V lost 7 bases and J lost 7 bases. Germline CDR1 is LGHNT and CDR2 is FRNRAP. The DNA for the CDR3 is TGTGCTAGTGCCTCAGGGGGCGTAGGTGGCTACACCTTC. Protein sequence: CASASGGVGGYTF.

This clonotype has just a few counts. The chain combines TRBV13 with TRBJ2-7, with D possibly being TRBD1 (6 bases). The CDR3 runs to 13 residues. The V gene's germline CDR1 is PRHDT and CDR2 FYEKMQ (reference sequence). Between the trimmed V and J ends, which lost 7 bases and 7 bases, there was a span of 17 bases. The CDR3 DNA follows: TGTGCCAGCACCCTTGGGGGCTCCGGGGAGCAGTACTTC. Translation: CASTLGGSGEQYF.

This chain links TRBV11-1 with TRBJ2-1; D not certain. Trimming shortened V by 0 bases and J by 8 bases, and 8 bases separated the two germline ends. The CDR3 contains 13 residues. Germline CDR1 reads SGHAT; CDR2 reads FQDESV (reference sequence). CDR3: CASSLAIRDEQFF. CDR3 DNA: TGTGCCAGCAGCTTAGCCATCCGGGATGAGCAGTTCTTC.

This clonotype showed up just once. V is TRBV7-3 and J is TRBJ2-7; TRBD1 or TRBD2 may be the D gene (5 bases each). The CDR3 spans 15 residues. Germline V gene data show CDR1 as SGHTA and CDR2 as FQGTGA. V was trimmed by 2 bases and J by 2 bases, leaving 13 bases between them. DNA for the CDR3: TGTGCCAGCAGCTTAGGGGGTCCGCTCCCCTACGAGCAGTACTTC. Residues: CASSLGGPLPYEQYF. Full variable domain (outside the CDR3, taken from reference TRBV7-3 and TRBJ2-7): GAGVSQTPSNKVTEKGKYVELRCDPISGHTALYWYRQSLGQGPEFLIYFQGTGAADDSGLPNDRFFAVRPEGSVSTLKIQRTERGDSAVYLCASSLGGPLPYEQYFGPGTRLTVT.

This clonotype was recorded at least ten times. For the CDR3, the DNA is TGTGCCAGCACAAACCAGGGGAACTCCTACAATGAGCAGTTCTTC. Protein product: CASTNQGNSYNEQFF. This chain uses TRBV12-3 or TRBV12-4 with TRBJ2-1; D is perhaps TRBD1 (6 bases). This CDR3 region has 15 residues. Trimming took off 7 bases at V and 0 bases at J, with 13 bases between the two ends.

This clonotype was detected only a few times. This chain connects TRBV29-1 to TRBJ2-3; 7 bases align to TRBD1. This CDR3 is 12 amino acids long. Per the germline V gene, CDR1 is SQVTM and CDR2 is ANQGSEA. Unmatched junction bases numbered 7, after V lost 7 bases and J lost 6 bases. The DNA for the CDR3 is TGCAGCGGAGGGACAGCGGTCGATACGCAGTATTTT. Residues: CSGGTAVDTQYF.

This clonotype has at least ten counts. The V and J genes are TRBV30 and TRBJ2-5, with D tentatively TRBD1 (5 bases). Germline CDR1 and CDR2: GTSNPN and SVGIG (reference sequence). Deletions cut 4 bases from V and 2 bases from J, with 14 bases between. CDR3 size: 14 residues. The CDR3, as DNA: TGTGCCTGGAACGGTGTCAGGGCACAAGAGACCCAGTACTTC. It is translated as CAWNGVRAQETQYF. The full variable domain, rest sourced from reference TRBV30 and TRBJ2-5, is SQTIHQWPATLVQPVGSPLSLECTVEGTSNPNLYWYRQAAGRGLQLLFYSVGIGQISSEVPQNLSASRPQDRQFILSSKKLLLSDSGFYLCAWNGVRAQETQYFGPGTRLLVL.

This clonotype has only a few counts. This chain connects TRBV20-1 to TRBJ2-1, with D maybe TRBD2 (6 bases). This CDR3 comprises 14 residues. V dropped 1 base and J dropped 8 bases, with 15 bases sitting between them. The germline gives CDR1 DFQATT, CDR2 SNEGSKA (reference sequence). This CDR3 is CSARGPRLVDEQFF. Here the CDR3 DNA reads TGCAGTGCTAGAGGTCCGCGACTAGTCGATGAGCAGTTCTTC.

This clonotype was observed once. V and J are TRBV5-1 and TRBJ2-3; 13 bases match TRBD2. CDR1 SGHRS and CDR2 YFSETQ come from the germline V gene. Unmatched junction bases numbered 5, after V lost 0 bases and J lost 1 base. The CDR3 contains 18 residues. The CDR3 is CASSLVSGLAGGTDTQYF. CDR3 DNA sequence: TGCGCCAGCAGCTTGGTCTCCGGACTAGCGGGGGGCACAGATACGCAGTATTTT.

The chain joins TRBV24-1 to TRBJ2-3; maybe TRBD2 (5 bases). This CDR3 is 14 amino acids long. Germline CDR1 KGHDR, CDR2 SFDVKD. V was pared by 2 bases and J by 4 bases, with 9 bases between. CDR3: CATSDSKLADTQYF. DNA for the CDR3: TGTGCCACCAGTGATTCCAAACTAGCAGATACGCAGTATTTT.

The chain couples TRBV29-1 to TRBJ2-7; TRBD2 agrees at 13 bases. Germline CDR1 reads SQVTM; CDR2 reads ANQGSEA. The CDR3 has 16 amino acids. The trim removed 0 bases at V and 6 bases at J, leaving 8 bases unmatched. In DNA, the CDR3 is TGCAGCGTTGAAGAACTAGCGGGAGGGATGCGGGGCGAGCAGTACTTC. Its protein product is CSVEELAGGMRGEQYF.

The chain employs TRBV20-1 and TRBJ2-3, with D unresolved. Germline CDR1 is DFQATT and CDR2 is SNEGSKA (reference sequence). The CDR3 extends over 14 amino acids. V was clipped by 4 bases and J by 3 bases, with 14 bases between them. The chain's CDR3 is CSAIEVGGTDTQYF. DNA of the CDR3: TGCAGTGCTATAGAGGTTGGTGGGACAGATACGCAGTATTTT.

This clonotype was observed at least ten times. The chain couples TRBV20-1 to TRBJ2-5, with D uncertain. CDR3 length: 11 residues. V was clipped by 3 bases and J by 5 bases, with 7 bases between them. Looked up from germline, CDR1 is DFQATT and CDR2 is SNEGSKA (reference sequence). For the CDR3, the DNA is TGCAGTGCTAGGTTCGGGGAGACCCAGTACTTC. This sequence encodes CSARFGETQYF.

The rearrangement uses TRBV5-4 and TRBJ1-2; TRBD1 aligns across 7 bases. The trim removed 0 bases at V and 8 bases at J, leaving 4 bases unmatched. Germline V gene lookup returns CDR1 SGHNT and CDR2 YYREEE (reference sequence). The CDR3 extends over 13 amino acids. CDR3 bases: TGTGCCAGCAGCTTGGAGGGGGCGTACGGCTACACCTTC. Residues: CASSLEGAYGYTF.

In its sample, this clonotype was seen a few times. The rearrangement links TRBV5-6 to TRBJ2-7, with D possibly TRBD2 on 5 matching bases. Germline lookup yields CDR1 SGHDT and CDR2 YYEEEE. CDR3 length: 14 amino acids. Trimming pared 5 bases from V and 3 bases from J, leaving 15 bases between. CDR3 DNA: TGTGCCAGCAGTAGGCGCGGAGGACTCTACGAGCAGTACTTC. Translated, it gives CASSRRGGLYEQYF.

This CDR3 reads CASTLGGYGYTF. The CDR3, as DNA: TGTGCCAGCACCCTAGGGGGCTATGGCTACACCTTC. The chain carries TRBV12-3 or TRBV12-4 and TRBJ1-2, with D perhaps matching TRBD1 (6 bases). V was trimmed by 7 bases and J by 4 bases, leaving 10 bases between them. This CDR3 is 12 amino acids long.